Below are 30 T cell receptor beta chains sequenced from a single sample in a study of T cell responses to AZD1222 COVID-19 vaccine. TCRdb's table, derived via immunoSEQ multiplex PCR, lists solely in-frame clones and lacks some. This sample carries 90,000 to 120,000 clones, about 85% of them seen once, and the ten largest clones take approximately 4.8%. The material was peripheral blood, obtained 28 days after the second AZD1222 dose. The receptors here all came from an adult who received the AZD1222 COVID-19 vaccine.

This chain uses TRBV21-1 with TRBJ2-7; TRBD1, the table's D call, was not compared with the DNA. TRBV21-1 is a documented pseudogene. The CDR3 runs to 22 residues. CDR3 bases: TGTGCCAGCAGCAAAAGAGGTCCGGTTCCAGGCGTCAGGGTCAAGAGCTCCTACGAGCAGTACTTC. Translating it yields CASSKRGPVPGVRVKSSYEQYF.

The chain recombines TRBV6-5 with TRBJ2-4; no clear D gene. The V end was cut by 9 bases, the J end by 0 bases, with 15 bases between. The CDR3 loop spans 15 amino acids. Germline CDR1 and CDR2: MNHEY and SVGAGI. The CDR3 spells CARKKTSLAKNIQYF. In nucleotides, the CDR3 is TGTGCCAGGAAGAAGACTTCCCTAGCCAAAAACATTCAGTACTTC.

This chain uses TRBV4-2 with TRBJ2-3; 8 bases are a match to TRBD2. Germline loops: CDR1 LGHNA, CDR2 YNFKEQ. The CDR3 contains 16 residues. J was trimmed by 2 bases and V by 3 bases; bases with no gene match: 7. CDR3 in DNA: TGTGCCAGCAGCCAGGATTTAGCGGGGAACACAGATACGCAGTATTTT. Translation: CASSQDLAGNTDTQYF.

The chain links TRBV7-6 to TRBJ2-1; weak D call: TRBD1 (6 bases). This CDR3 spans 16 amino acids. CDR1 SGHVS and CDR2 FNYEAQ come from the germline V gene. V was pared by 8 bases and J by 8 bases, with 25 bases between. The CDR3 protein is CASHSDSAQVGDEQFF. CDR3 DNA sequence: TGTGCCAGCCATTCGGACAGTGCCCAGGTTGGCGATGAGCAGTTCTTC.

This clone was observed a few times. The chain joins TRBV24-1 to TRBJ2-3; 7 bases are a match to TRBD1. This CDR3 is built from 17 residues. Unmatched junction bases numbered 12, after V lost 4 bases and J lost 3 bases. Per germline, CDR1 KGHDR and CDR2 SFDVKD. For the CDR3, the DNA is TGTGCCACCAGTGACCCCCGACAGGGCCTGAGGACAGATACGCAGTATTTT. This encodes CATSDPRQGLRTDTQYF.

V and J are TRBV3-1 (or the pseudogene TRBV3-2) and TRBJ1-6; a possible D gene is TRBD1 (6 bases). Trimming cost V 3 bases and J 5 bases, with 11 bases left between them. There are 15 residues in the CDR3. Looked up from germline, CDR1 is LGHDT and CDR2 is YNNKEL (reference sequence). CDR3 residues: CASSHRDIHNSPLHF. CDR3 bases: TGTGCCAGCAGCCACCGGGACATACATAATTCACCCCTCCACTTT.

This rearrangement joins TRBV3-1 (or the pseudogene TRBV3-2) to TRBJ1-2; D is uncertain. V was pared by 0 bases and J by 8 bases, with 13 bases between. Germline V gene data show CDR1 as LGHDT and CDR2 as YNNKEL (reference sequence). The CDR3 consists of 14 residues. The CDR3 region has the DNA TGTGCCAGCAGCCAAGAGGTAGATGGATCCGGCTACACCTTC. Its translation: CASSQEVDGSGYTF.

The chain employs TRBV6-2 or TRBV6-3 and TRBJ1-1; D is unresolved. This CDR3 spans 18 amino acids. Germline lookup yields CDR1 MNHEY and CDR2 SVGEGT. V lost 6 bases and J 0 bases, leaving 23 bases between the germline ends. The CDR3 nucleotides read TGTGCCAGCAGCCCCGACCTAGTGGACGTGTCACTGAACACTGAAGCTTTCTTT. It specifies CASSPDLVDVSLNTEAFF.

The chain carries TRBV5-1 and TRBJ2-1; 13 nucleotides match TRBD2. The ends lost 4 bases at V and 3 bases at J; junction bases unmatched: 4. CDR1 SGHRS and CDR2 YFSETQ come from the germline V gene. The CDR3 sequence is 16 residues long. CDR3 region: CASSPGTSGVYNEQFF. DNA of the CDR3: TGCGCCAGCAGCCCCGGGACTAGCGGGGTCTACAATGAGCAGTTCTTC. The whole variable domain, remainder taken from reference TRBV5-1 and TRBJ2-1, is KAGVTQTPRYLIKTRGQQVTLSCSPISGHRSVSWYQQTPGQGLQFLFEYFSETQRNKGNFPGRFSGRQFSNSRSEMNVSTLELGDSALYLCASSPGTSGVYNEQFFGPGTRLTVL.

J is TRBJ2-6 and V is TRBV5-1, with TRBD1 matching over 7 bases. Per germline, CDR1 SGHRS and CDR2 YFSETQ. CDR3 size: 18 residues. Trimming cost V 2 bases and J 0 bases; bases outside gene matches: 8. The CDR3 coding sequence is TGCGCCAGCAGCTTCTCTCAAACAGGGGCCTCTGGGGCCAACGTCCTGACTTTC. It encodes CASSFSQTGASGANVLTF.

The gene calls are TRBV7-9 and TRBJ1-1, with D perhaps TRBD1 (5 bases). V was pared by 6 bases and J by 0 bases, with 11 bases between. The CDR3 totals 14 residues. Germline values: CDR1 SEHNR, CDR2 FQNEAQ (reference sequence). This CDR3 is CASSLGRMNTEAFF. CDR3 nucleotides: TGTGCCAGCAGTCTGGGACGGATGAACACTGAAGCTTTCTTT.

The chain joins TRBV6-5 to TRBJ2-4, with TRBD1 identical over 9 bases. After removal of 6 bases from V and 8 bases from J, the junction contained 11 bases not matched to a gene. Germline V gives CDR1 MNHEY, CDR2 SVGAGI. The CDR3 contains 15 residues. The CDR3 bases are TGTGCCAGCAGGACGACAGGGGGGGACGAAGACATTCAGTACTTC. This sequence encodes CASRTTGGDEDIQYF.

In its sample, this clone was seen once. The rearrangement links TRBV27 to TRBJ1-1; TRBD1 is a possible D gene (5 bases). The germline V gene encodes CDR1 MNHEY and CDR2 SMNVEV (reference sequence). Trimming left V 1 base short and J 1 base short, with 10 bases between. This CDR3 comprises 15 residues. The CDR3 is CASSLFPGPNTEAFF. CDR3 DNA: TGTGCCAGCAGTTTATTTCCGGGGCCGAACACTGAAGCTTTCTTT.

The chain joins TRBV4-3 to TRBJ2-7, with D possibly being TRBD1 (6 bases). Germline CDR1 reads LGHNA; CDR2 reads YSLEER. The length of the CDR3 is 15 residues. The V and J ends lost 0 bases and 2 bases respectively, with 11 bases between them. The CDR3 DNA is TGCGCCAGCAGCCAAGATGTACAGGGCGCCTACGAGCAGTACTTC. Translated, it gives CASSQDVQGAYEQYF.

This chain joins TRBV6-2 or TRBV6-3 and TRBJ2-1; 9 bases are a match to TRBD2. The CDR3 is made up of 14 amino acids. Germline CDR1 reads MNHEY; CDR2 reads SVGEGT. The V segment lost 2 bases and the J segment 6 bases; nucleotides outside the gene matches: 2. CDR3 sequence: CASSYPGLANEQFF. Written as DNA, the CDR3 is TGTGCCAGCAGTTACCCGGGACTAGCCAATGAGCAGTTCTTC.

This clone appeared a single time. The chain carries TRBV28 and TRBJ1-1; perhaps TRBD1 as D (5 bases). CDR1 and CDR2 (germline): MDHEN, SYDVKM. V dropped 1 base and J dropped 6 bases, with 27 bases sitting between them. The CDR3 contains 19 residues. Here the CDR3 DNA reads TGTGCCAGCAGTTTATTTTCTCGGGGACTGCGCTTCTCTGGACCTGAAGCTTTCTTT. This encodes CASSLFSRGLRFSGPEAFF.

This chain connects TRBV4-2 to TRBJ1-2; TRBD1 matches 10 bases. The CDR3 loop spans 18 amino acids. Germline lookup yields CDR1 LGHNA and CDR2 YNFKEQ. J was trimmed by 4 bases and V by 3 bases; bases with no gene match: 14. The DNA for the CDR3 is TGTGCCAGCAGCCACCAACCTTCCAGACAGGGGGCCTCCTATGGCTACACCTTC. It yields the protein CASSHQPSRQGASYGYTF.

The chain employs TRBV28 and TRBJ1-2; possible D gene TRBD1, 6 bases. With 2 bases removed from V and 8 bases from J, the gap between germline ends came to 15 bases. The CDR3 loop spans 14 amino acids. Germline-derived CDR1 and CDR2 are MDHEN and SYDVKM. The CDR3 bases are TGTGCCAGCAGTTTACGGGGGCTATCGCGGGGCTACACCTTC. Protein: CASSLRGLSRGYTF.

This clone was detected only once. The chain employs TRBV5-1 and TRBJ1-1, with D perhaps TRBD1 (5 bases). CDR3 length: 15 amino acids. CDR1 SGHRS and CDR2 YFSETQ come from the germline V gene. Trimming stripped 4 bases from V and 6 bases from J, with 19 bases between. CDR3 loop: CASSPGQDTNSEAFF. Here the CDR3 DNA reads TGCGCCAGCAGCCCAGGACAAGACACAAATTCTGAAGCTTTCTTT.

The rearrangement joins TRBV27 to TRBJ2-1, with TRBD2 matching over 8 bases. The CDR3 is made up of 18 amino acids. Germline-derived CDR1 and CDR2 are MNHEY and SMNVEV (reference sequence). V was pared by 6 bases and J by 4 bases, with 17 bases of the junction left unmatched. The CDR3 reads CASSPAYGGGPGYNEQFF. The CDR3 nucleotides are TGTGCCAGCAGCCCGGCCTATGGCGGGGGGCCAGGGTACAATGAGCAGTTCTTC.

The J gene is TRBJ1-5, the V gene TRBV6-5; TRBD1 is a possible D gene (6 bases). V lost 5 bases to trimming and J lost 2 bases, with 10 bases between them. This CDR3 is built from 14 residues. Germline CDR1 reads MNHEY; CDR2 reads SVGAGI. The CDR3 is CASSQGWRNQPQHF. For the CDR3, the DNA is TGTGCCAGCAGTCAGGGGTGGCGCAATCAGCCCCAGCATTTT.

The rearrangement joins TRBV29-1 to TRBJ2-3, with unresolved D. Trimming pared 4 bases from V and 2 bases from J, leaving 16 bases between. This CDR3 has 15 amino acids. CDR1 and CDR2 (germline): SQVTM, ANQGSEA. CDR3 protein: CSVVGWAGSTDTQYF. CDR3 bases: TGCAGCGTTGTTGGGTGGGCCGGGTCCACAGATACGCAGTATTTT.

The chain joins TRBV30 to TRBJ1-1; 9 bases fit TRBD1. The CDR3 covers 12 residues. Germline lookup yields CDR1 GTSNPN and CDR2 SVGIG (reference sequence). J was trimmed by 11 bases and V by 4 bases; bases with no gene match: 8. The CDR3 sequence: CAWNPGTGTAFF. CDR3 nucleotide sequence: TGTGCCTGGAATCCCGGGACAGGGACGGCTTTCTTT.

The gene calls are TRBV5-4 and TRBJ1-1; D is ambiguous. Germline V lookup: CDR1 SGHNT, CDR2 YYREEE (reference sequence). The CDR3 consists of 18 residues. The ends were cut back, 0 bases at V and 0 bases at J, with 18 bases in the middle. This chain's CDR3 is CASSLGGGVVRLNTEAFF. The CDR3 DNA follows: TGTGCCAGCAGCTTGGGAGGTGGGGTAGTTCGGTTGAACACTGAAGCTTTCTTT.

The gene calls are TRBV12-3 or TRBV12-4 and TRBJ1-2; TRBD1 aligns across 8 bases. J gave up 4 bases and V 10 bases, and 8 bases lay outside the gene matches. The CDR3 is 13 amino acids. Here the CDR3 reads CATETGGGYGYTF. The CDR3 DNA sequence: TGTGCCACCGAAACAGGGGGAGGCTATGGCTACACCTTC.

This clone was detected only a few times. The chain joins TRBV24-1 to TRBJ2-1; D gene ambiguous. The V end was cut by 3 bases, the J end by 3 bases, with 8 bases between. Germline V gene sequence: CDR1 KGHDR, CDR2 SFDVKD. The CDR3 has 14 residues. CDR3 in DNA: TGTGCCACCAGTGATAAGAGGAGCTACAATGAGCAGTTCTTC. Amino acid sequence: CATSDKRSYNEQFF.

V usage is TRBV5-4 and J usage is TRBJ2-3; 8 nucleotides agree with TRBD1. Germline lookup yields CDR1 SGHNT and CDR2 YYREEE (reference sequence). The CDR3 is 15 amino acids. With 4 bases clipped from V and 2 bases from J, the junction kept 6 bases outside the gene matches. The chain's CDR3 is CASSTDRDHTDTQYF. For the CDR3, the DNA is TGTGCCAGCAGCACGGACAGGGATCACACAGATACGCAGTATTTT.

This clone showed up just a few times. This rearrangement joins TRBV5-1 to TRBJ1-2; a weak D match, TRBD1 (6 bases). Germline CDR1 reads SGHRS; CDR2 reads YFSETQ. The CDR3 has 13 residues. V was clipped by 2 bases and J by 8 bases, with 13 bases between them. DNA for the CDR3: TGCGCCAGCAGCTTCTTAGGGGACAACGGCTACACCTTC. Translation gives CASSFLGDNGYTF. The full variable domain, in which reference TRBV5-1 and TRBJ1-2 provide the parts outside the CDR3, is KAGVTQTPRYLIKTRGQQVTLSCSPISGHRSVSWYQQTPGQGLQFLFEYFSETQRNKGNFPGRFSGRQFSNSRSEMNVSTLELGDSALYLCASSFLGDNGYTFGSGTRLTVV.

V and J are TRBV6-1 and TRBJ2-7; D assignment may be TRBD1 or TRBD2 (5 bases each). The length of the CDR3 is 13 residues. V lost 2 bases and J lost 6, with 11 bases in between. Looked up from germline, CDR1 is MNHNS and CDR2 is SASEGT. CDR3 residues: CASSEIGTGEQYF. The CDR3 DNA reads TGTGCCAGCAGTGAAATCGGGACGGGCGAGCAGTACTTC.

The chain combines TRBV10-3 with TRBJ2-5, with D perhaps TRBD1 (6 bases). V was trimmed by 2 bases and J by 2 bases, leaving 12 bases between them. Germline assignment: CDR1 ENHRY and CDR2 SYGVKD. The CDR3 consists of 15 residues. CDR3 loop: CAISEPRGIQETQYF. The CDR3 bases are TGTGCCATCAGTGAGCCCAGGGGCATACAAGAGACCCAGTACTTC.